Following are 12 T cell receptor beta chains from one sample sequenced in a study of OX40 agonist ivuxolimab in advanced cancers. The method was immunoSEQ multiplex PCR; TCRdb's version includes in-frame clones alone and lacks a portion of them. The repertoire holds roughly 60,000 clones, with roughly nine tenths as singletons. Source: CD4+ or CD8+ T cells sorted from blood, taken in a trial of the OX40 agonist ivuxolimab. The receptors stem from an adult with an advanced solid tumor such as melanoma, head and neck, liver or kidney cancer.

This chain uses TRBV5-1 with TRBJ2-1; no firm D call. Germline CDR1 reads SGHRS; CDR2 reads YFSETQ. This CDR3 is built from 14 residues. V was pared by 5 bases and J by 4 bases, with 13 bases between. DNA for the CDR3: TGCGCCAGCAGGAATGATCTCCCTTACAATGAGCAGTTCTTC. Translation: CASRNDLPYNEQFF.

This rearrangement joins TRBV9 to TRBJ2-3, with D tentatively TRBD1 (6 bases). Trimming took 3 bases from V and 4 from J, leaving 9 bases between them. Germline CDR1 and CDR2: SGDLS and YYNGEE. The length of the CDR3 is 13 residues. The CDR3 region has the DNA TGTGCCAGCAGCGCAAACAGGGCAGATACGCAGTATTTT. Translating gives CASSANRADTQYF.

CDR3 coding DNA: TGCGCCAGCAGCCAAGGGGGGAGTAGCCCCAAGGAGCAGTACTTC. Amino acids: CASSQGGSSPKEQYF. This chain uses TRBV4-3 with TRBJ2-7; D may be TRBD1 or TRBD2 (5 bases each). The ends were cut back, 1 base at V and 7 bases at J, with 17 bases in the middle. CDR1 LGHNA and CDR2 YSLEER come from the germline V gene. The CDR3 has 15 amino acids.

The chain recombines TRBV7-9 with TRBJ2-4, with D tentatively TRBD2 (5 bases). The V end lost 3 bases, the J end lost 2 bases, and 14 bases lay between the germline ends. CDR3 length equals 16 residues. CDR1 and CDR2 (germline): SEHNR, FQNEAQ (reference sequence). CDR3 in DNA: TGTGCCAGCAGCTTTCGTAACTCCGGGACCAAAAACATTCAGTACTTC. Its protein product is CASSFRNSGTKNIQYF.

This chain links TRBV2 with TRBJ2-1; 8 bases are a match to TRBD2. This CDR3 has 15 amino acids. V lost 3 bases to trimming and J lost 7 bases; unmatched junction nucleotides: 8. Germline values: CDR1 SNHLY, CDR2 FYNNEI. The chain's CDR3 is CASSERAGEFNEQFF. CDR3 coding DNA: TGTGCCAGCAGTGAGCGAGCGGGAGAATTTAATGAGCAGTTCTTC.

V usage is TRBV10-3 and J usage is TRBJ2-5; 8 bases line up with TRBD1. The CDR3 has 15 amino acids. V dropped 3 bases and J dropped 0; count of bases not matched to a gene: 3. Germline loops: CDR1 ENHRY, CDR2 SYGVKD. Here the CDR3 reads CAISDRTGYQETQYF. Written as DNA, the CDR3 is TGTGCCATCAGTGACCGGACAGGGTACCAAGAGACCCAGTACTTC.

A single count supports this clone. J is TRBJ2-7 and V is TRBV2, with D maybe TRBD2 (6 bases). From germline, CDR1 is SNHLY and CDR2 FYNNEI. V lost 7 bases to trimming and J lost 0 bases, with 19 bases between them. The CDR3 contains 16 residues. CDR3 sequence: CASIGAGGAASYEQYF. CDR3 coding DNA: TGTGCCAGCATTGGGGCCGGGGGAGCTGCCTCCTACGAGCAGTACTTC.

V gene TRBV9 combines with J gene TRBJ2-1; TRBD2 matches at 10 bases. This CDR3 is built from 15 residues. V shed 3 bases and J 9 bases; nucleotides not matched to a gene: 9. Germline-derived CDR1 and CDR2 are SGDLS and YYNGEE. In DNA, the CDR3 is TGTGCCAGCAGCGCCAGCGGGAGGGCCTTCGGTGAGCAGTTCTTC. Translation: CASSASGRAFGEQFF.

The V and J genes are TRBV11-2 and TRBJ1-2; D might be TRBD1 (5 bases). V lost 2 bases and J lost 0, with 16 bases in between. The CDR3 is 17 amino acids. Germline assignment: CDR1 SGHAT and CDR2 FQNNGV. CDR3 sequence reads: CASSLNSFGAANYGYTF. CDR3 DNA sequence: TGTGCCAGCAGCTTAAACTCTTTCGGGGCAGCTAACTATGGCTACACCTTC.

As regards this clone: Other nucleotide sequences in the sample specify the same CDR3. This chain links TRBV7-2 with TRBJ2-1; D gene uncertain. CDR1 is SGHTA, CDR2 FQGNSA, per germline. Deletions cut 1 base from V and 2 bases from J, with 3 bases between. CDR3 size: 13 residues. CDR3 sequence reads: CASSLGPYNEQFF. CDR3 DNA: TGTGCCAGCAGCTTAGGACCCTACAATGAGCAGTTCTTC.

The J gene is TRBJ2-5, the V gene TRBV11-1; D ambiguous. Trimming stripped 1 base from V and 2 bases from J, with 14 bases between. Germline V gene data show CDR1 as SGHAT and CDR2 as FQDESV (reference sequence). This CDR3 contains 16 residues. The CDR3 spells CASSLGKSDYQETQYF. CDR3 DNA: TGTGCCAGCAGCTTAGGGAAATCGGATTATCAAGAGACCCAGTACTTC.

DNA for the CDR3: TGTGCCATCAGTGTTAATAAGGGGACGTACGAGCAGTACTTC. Its translation is CAISVNKGTYEQYF. The gene calls are TRBV10-3 and TRBJ2-7; D may match TRBD1 or TRBD2 (5 bases each). Trimming removed 4 bases from V and 4 bases from J, with 14 bases in between. Germline CDR1 and CDR2: ENHRY and SYGVKD. The CDR3 runs to 14 residues.